The 27 T cell receptor beta chains listed next were all sequenced from one sample in a study of cytomegalovirus exposure and HLA in healthy donors. The PCR contained 60 Vbeta and 13 Jbeta primers. Profiling relied on immunoSEQ multiplex PCR, and the TCRdb table lists in-frame clones only, not all of them. The repertoire holds 150,000 to 200,000 clones, around 75% seen once, with about 1.9% in the top ten. The sequenced material came from PBMCs. These receptors were collected from a human donor in good health.

The chain uses TRBV4-1 and TRBJ2-7; 10 bases are shared with TRBD2. Germline V CDR1 and CDR2: MGHRA, YSYEKL. The CDR3 contains 16 residues. Trimming cost V 2 bases and J 0 bases; bases outside gene matches: 4. CDR3 loop: CASSQPSGGGSYEQYF. The CDR3 DNA follows: TGCGCCAGCAGCCAACCAAGCGGGGGGGGCTCCTACGAGCAGTACTTC.

The chain has TRBV19 and TRBJ2-5, with a possible D match to TRBD2 (6 bases). CDR3 length: 14 residues. Trimming shortened V by 3 bases and J by 7 bases, and 15 bases separated the two germline ends. Germline V lookup: CDR1 LNHDA, CDR2 SQIVND (reference sequence). In DNA form, the CDR3 reads TGTGCCAGTAGTATCACGGGGGAAACCGGGACCCAGTACTTC. Its protein product is CASSITGETGTQYF.

In this sample, this clone turned up a few times. The chain uses TRBV9 and TRBJ2-2; D may be TRBD1 (5 bases). The CDR3 is 13 residues long. Per the germline V gene, CDR1 is SGDLS and CDR2 is YYNGEE. The ends were cut back, 3 bases at V and 4 bases at J, with 7 bases in the middle. The CDR3 nucleotides read TGTGCCAGCAGCGAGGGGTCCACCGGGGAGCTGTTTTTT. Protein sequence: CASSEGSTGELFF.

This chain links TRBV7-2 with TRBJ2-2; D perhaps matches TRBD2 (7 bases). Deletions cut 5 bases from V and 0 bases from J, with 13 bases between. CDR1 SGHTA and CDR2 FQGNSA come from the germline V gene. This CDR3 comprises 16 residues. The CDR3 DNA follows: TGTGCCAGCAGCGGGGGGGCAGCCGCGAACACCGGGGAGCTGTTTTTT. It translates to CASSGGAAANTGELFF. The variable domain in full, with the rest retrieved from reference TRBV7-2 and TRBJ2-2, is GAGVSQSPSNKVTEKGKDVELRCDPISGHTALYWYRQSLGQGLEFLIYFQGNSAPDKSGLPSDRFSAERTGGSVSTLTIQRTQQEDSAVYLCASSGGAAANTGELFFGEGSRLTVL.

The chain has TRBV28 and TRBJ2-3, with TRBD1 matching over 7 bases. Losses at the gene ends were 6 bases for V and 4 bases for J; bases not matched to a gene: 13. The CDR3 consists of 16 residues. Germline V gene sequence: CDR1 MDHEN, CDR2 SYDVKM. The CDR3 sequence is CASRPPGTARADTQYF. CDR3 coding DNA: TGTGCCAGCAGGCCACCTGGGACAGCAAGGGCAGATACGCAGTATTTT.

V gene TRBV2 combines with J gene TRBJ2-4, with D unresolved. The CDR3 contains 14 residues. V lost 6 bases and J lost 2, with 11 bases in between. Germline values: CDR1 SNHLY, CDR2 FYNNEI. The CDR3: CASSRIITKNIQYF. The CDR3 DNA sequence: TGTGCCAGCAGCAGAATAATAACCAAAAACATTCAGTACTTC.

The genes are TRBV5-1 and TRBJ2-7; 8 bases match TRBD1. There are 15 residues in the CDR3. V lost 0 bases, J lost 2 bases, and 4 bases stayed unmatched. Germline loops: CDR1 SGHRS, CDR2 YFSETQ. In DNA form, the CDR3 reads TGCGCCAGCAGCTTGGGAGGGACAGGAACCTACGAGCAGTACTTC. It encodes CASSLGGTGTYEQYF.

In its sample, this clone was seen once. The rearrangement links TRBV4-1 to TRBJ2-7, with 11 bases matching TRBD1. The CDR3 loop spans 14 amino acids. V shed 1 base, J shed 6 bases, and the junction held 2 bases outside the gene matches. The germline gives CDR1 MGHRA, CDR2 YSYEKL. CDR3 residues: CASSQGTGGFEQYF. Written as DNA, the CDR3 is TGCGCCAGCAGCCAAGGGACAGGGGGCTTCGAGCAGTACTTC.

The J gene is TRBJ1-2, the V gene TRBV27, with D maybe TRBD1 (5 bases). Germline V lookup: CDR1 MNHEY, CDR2 SMNVEV (reference sequence). V was cut by 5 bases and J by 8 bases, with 18 bases left in between. CDR3 size: 14 residues. The CDR3 region is CASSTGLSFYGYTF. DNA of the CDR3: TGTGCCAGCAGTACAGGATTAAGTTTTTACGGCTACACCTTC.

The chain joins TRBV6-5 to TRBJ2-3, with 8 nucleotides matching TRBD2. The CDR3 is made up of 15 amino acids. Germline V gives CDR1 MNHEY, CDR2 SVGAGI. J was trimmed by 5 bases and V by 4 bases; bases with no gene match: 8. Here the CDR3 DNA reads TGTGCCAGCAGTTCCCCGGGGAGCGGGGGAGATACGCAGTATTTT. Translation: CASSSPGSGGDTQYF.

The chain uses TRBV7-3 and TRBJ1-5, with D perhaps matching TRBD1 (5 bases). Per the germline V gene, CDR1 is SGHTA and CDR2 is FQGTGA. The germline V and J ends were trimmed by 4 bases and 6 bases, with 10 bases remaining between them. This CDR3 contains 13 residues. CDR3 in amino acids: CASSSGVGQPQHF. CDR3 nucleotides: TGTGCCAGCAGCTCGGGGGTCGGTCAGCCCCAGCATTTT.

This chain links TRBV2 with TRBJ2-3, with 8 positions matching TRBD2. V shed 2 bases, J shed 4 bases, and the junction held 5 bases outside the gene matches. This CDR3 is built from 15 residues. Germline CDR1 is SNHLY and CDR2 is FYNNEI. CDR3 amino acids: CASSEQRGRADTQYF. The CDR3, as DNA: TGTGCCAGCAGTGAACAGCGGGGGAGAGCAGATACGCAGTATTTT.

This sequence joins TRBV27 and TRBJ1-6; a weak D match, TRBD1 (5 bases). The CDR3 sequence is 15 residues long. V was shortened by 6 bases and J by 3 bases, with 12 bases between the two germline ends. Germline V gene lookup returns CDR1 MNHEY and CDR2 SMNVEV (reference sequence). CDR3 nucleotides: TGTGCCAGCAGCTCAGACAGCCTCTATAATTCACCCCTCCACTTT. Its translation is CASSSDSLYNSPLHF.

V usage is TRBV4-3 and J usage is TRBJ1-5; 7 nucleotides match TRBD1. Trimming took 4 bases from V and 2 from J; bases not matched to a gene: 11. CDR3 size: 17 residues. Germline CDR1 LGHNA, CDR2 YSLEER. Here the CDR3 reads CASSPDREGVGNQPQHF. The DNA of the CDR3 is TGCGCCAGCAGCCCAGACAGGGAGGGAGTTGGCAATCAGCCCCAGCATTTT.

This clone came up a few times. The V gene is TRBV7-9, the J gene TRBJ1-2; TRBD1 agrees at 8 bases. CDR1 is SEHNR and CDR2 is FQNEAQ in the germline V gene (reference sequence). CDR3 size: 14 residues. The V gene end was trimmed by 1 base and the J gene end by 4 bases; junction bases not matched to a gene: 2. The CDR3 DNA reads TGTGCCAGCAGCTTAGGACAGGGGAGCTATGGCTACACCTTC. As protein: CASSLGQGSYGYTF.

The rearrangement links TRBV20-1 to TRBJ2-7, with 8 bases matching TRBD2. The CDR3 totals 11 residues. Germline CDR1 DFQATT, CDR2 SNEGSKA (reference sequence). V was clipped by 7 bases and J by 6 bases; unmatched bases: 5. CDR3 nucleotides: TGCAGTGTCCGGGGGGGTCGCGAGCAGTACTTC. As protein: CSVRGGREQYF.

V gene TRBV4-3 combines with J gene TRBJ2-5; no clear D gene. The J call may be faulty, since TRBJ2-7 better matches the DNA end. The CDR3 loop spans 16 amino acids. Germline-derived CDR1 and CDR2 are LGHNA and YSLEER. The DNA of the CDR3 is TGCGCCAGCAGCCAAGATTCAGGCAGCTCCTCTAACGAGCAGTACTTC. Residues: CASSQDSGSSSNEQYF.

The chain uses TRBV5-1 and TRBJ2-3; TRBD2 aligns across 13 bases. With 4 bases clipped from V and 2 bases from J, the junction kept 4 bases outside the gene matches. Per the germline V gene, CDR1 is SGHRS and CDR2 is YFSETQ. CDR3 size: 16 residues. The CDR3 DNA is TGCGCCAGCAGCCATACTAGCGGGGGGGACACAGATACGCAGTATTTT. Amino acids: CASSHTSGGDTDTQYF.

Details on this clone: Other DNA sequences in this sample translate to the same CDR3. The rearrangement joins TRBV20-1 to TRBJ1-1, with D tentatively TRBD1 (6 bases). Germline V lookup: CDR1 DFQATT, CDR2 SNEGSKA (reference sequence). V was trimmed by 4 bases and J by 5 bases, leaving 8 bases between them. CDR3 length equals 11 residues. CDR3 loop: CSAKGETEAFF. The CDR3 nucleotides are TGCAGTGCTAAGGGGGAAACTGAAGCTTTCTTT.

The J gene is TRBJ2-5, the V gene TRBV5-1, with TRBD2 identical over 8 bases. Trimming removed 0 bases from V and 5 bases from J; junction bases left unmatched: 6. Germline assignment: CDR1 SGHRS and CDR2 YFSETQ. There are 15 residues in the CDR3. The CDR3 loop reads CASSLGTGGPETQYF. The CDR3 DNA follows: TGCGCCAGCAGCTTGGGTACGGGGGGGCCGGAGACCCAGTACTTC.

The rearrangement links TRBV5-1 to TRBJ1-1; D not certain. There are 13 residues in the CDR3. V was shortened by 6 bases and J by 6 bases, with 15 bases between the two germline ends. The germline V gene encodes CDR1 SGHRS and CDR2 YFSETQ. CDR3 sequence: CASNGDGSAEAFF. In nucleotides, the CDR3 is TGCGCCAGCAATGGTGACGGGAGCGCTGAAGCTTTCTTT.

This clone was recorded only once. The genes are TRBV5-1 and TRBJ2-1; TRBD2 matches at 12 bases. CDR3 length: 17 amino acids. The J segment lost 9 bases and the V segment lost 1 base, leaving 11 bases of the junction unmatched. Germline V lookup: CDR1 SGHRS, CDR2 YFSETQ. In DNA, the CDR3 is TGCGCCAGCAGCTTGCGGGCTAGCGGGGGGGCCATCGGTGAGCAGTTCTTC. Translated: CASSLRASGGAIGEQFF.

The chain employs TRBV4-2 and TRBJ1-5; 7 bases align to TRBD1. J lost 2 bases, V lost 2 bases, and 9 bases had no gene match. This CDR3 region has 17 residues. Germline V gene data show CDR1 as LGHNA and CDR2 as YNFKEQ. CDR3: CASSQQTGTLGNQPQHF. The CDR3 region has the DNA TGTGCCAGCAGCCAACAGACAGGGACATTGGGCAATCAGCCCCAGCATTTT.

J is TRBJ1-6 and V is TRBV15; D remains ambiguous. The V gene's germline CDR1 is LNHNV and CDR2 YYDKDF (reference sequence). The V gene lost 4 bases and the J gene lost 7 bases, with 11 bases spanning the gap. This CDR3 has 14 amino acids. Written as DNA, the CDR3 is TGTGCCACCAGCAAGAGACTAGAGAATTCACCCCTCCACTTT. It translates to CATSKRLENSPLHF.

This chain links TRBV10-3 with TRBJ2-2; TRBD1 agrees at 11 bases. In germline, CDR1 is ENHRY, CDR2 SYGVKD. This CDR3 has 14 amino acids. V dropped 6 bases and J dropped 6; count of bases not matched to a gene: 3. The CDR3 region is CAIRDRGPSGELFF. CDR3 bases: TGTGCCATCAGGGACAGGGGGCCGTCCGGGGAGCTGTTTTTT.

V and J are TRBV19 and TRBJ2-1; possibly TRBD2 for D (5 bases). The germline CDR1 and CDR2 sequences are LNHDA and SQIVND (reference sequence). The CDR3 consists of 13 residues. The V end was cut by 4 bases, the J end by 10 bases, with 14 bases between. The CDR3 sequence: CASSTLTRTEQFF. The CDR3 bases are TGTGCCAGTAGTACCCTAACTAGAACCGAGCAGTTCTTC.

V and J are TRBV2 and TRBJ2-1, with TRBD1 as a possible D gene (6 bases). The germline gives CDR1 SNHLY, CDR2 FYNNEI. The CDR3 covers 13 residues. V shed 7 bases and J shed 3 bases, with 10 bases lying between them. DNA of the CDR3: TGTGCCAGCACCAGACAGGACTACAATGAGCAGTTCTTC. Translating it yields CASTRQDYNEQFF.